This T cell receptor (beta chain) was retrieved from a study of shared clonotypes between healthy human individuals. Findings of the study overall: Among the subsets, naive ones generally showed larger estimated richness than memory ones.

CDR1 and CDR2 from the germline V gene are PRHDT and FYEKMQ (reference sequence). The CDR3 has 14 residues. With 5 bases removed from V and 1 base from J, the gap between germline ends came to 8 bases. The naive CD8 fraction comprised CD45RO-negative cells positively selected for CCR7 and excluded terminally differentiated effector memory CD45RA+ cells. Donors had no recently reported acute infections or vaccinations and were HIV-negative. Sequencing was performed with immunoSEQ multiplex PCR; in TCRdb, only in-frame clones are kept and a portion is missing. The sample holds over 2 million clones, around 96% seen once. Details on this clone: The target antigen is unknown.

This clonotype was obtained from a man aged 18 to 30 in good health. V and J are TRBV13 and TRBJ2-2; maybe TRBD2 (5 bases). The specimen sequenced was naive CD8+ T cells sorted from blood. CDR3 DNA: TGTGCCAGCAGCGCAGGACTGAACACCGGGGAGCTGTTTTTT. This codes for CASSAGLNTGELFF. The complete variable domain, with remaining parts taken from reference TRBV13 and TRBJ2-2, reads AAGVIQSPRHLIKEKRETATLKCYPIPRHDTVYWYQQGPGQDPQFLISFYEKMQSDKGSIPDRFSAQQFSDYHSELNMSSLELGDSALYFCASSAGLNTGELFFGEGSRLTVL.